This T cell receptor beta chain was documented in a study of human thymus T cells. Note on this clone: The antigen remains undetermined.

Libraries were prepared by immunoSEQ multiplex PCR; TCRdb keeps only in-frame clonotypes and omits some of them. The sample has tens of thousands of clones, approximately 95% seen once. The CDR3 is 12 amino acids. Per the germline V gene, CDR1 is SGHNT and CDR2 is YYREEE (reference sequence). The V end lost 0 bases, the J end lost 7 bases, and 8 bases lay between the germline ends. Notes on the study in general: V and J genes seemed to be used with bias in thymic and blood repertoires.

Healthy Finnish infants undergoing corrective surgery for congenital heart defects provided the donor material. A roughly 0.45-1 mL peripheral blood aliquot was taken intraoperatively from four of eight donors. Blood DNA came from all available leukocytes, not a fixed cell number. The chain recombines TRBV5-4 with TRBJ2-7; the D is unclear. Specimen: blood. This receptor was identified in a boy in the first two years of life with a congenital heart defect but otherwise immunologically healthy. Here the CDR3 reads CASSLATSEQYF. The DNA for the CDR3 is TGTGCCAGCAGCTTGGCGACGAGTGAGCAGTACTTC.